The present TCR beta chain was sequenced within a study of CD8+CD57+ T cells in acquired aplastic anemia. Study background: DNA from sorted CD4+ and CD8+ cells averaged roughly 3.2 ug. Mean read depth for CD4+ cells from healthy donors was approximately 10 million. Whole-study findings and limits: Researchers report that twenty-nine CD8+ CDR3 sequences appeared in both patients and controls.

Germline CDR1 GTSNPN, CDR2 SVGIG (reference sequence). V gave up 2 bases and J gave up 6 bases, with 14 bases separating them. CDR3 length: 14 amino acids. Note on this clonotype: Its cognate antigen is unknown.

Both TCR beta VDJ combination and CDR3 sequence profiling were carried out. Genomic DNA was the template for this profiling. Each CDR3 protein gets one entry after TCRdb re-called the reads with MiXCR. The sample gives around 150,000 distinct CDR3 sequences, just under 45% of which show up once; 1.1% is in the top ten. The chain is built from TRBV30 and TRBJ2-1, with D maybe TRBD2 (6 bases). The receptor's source is a human donor in good health. The sequenced sample was sorted CD4+, CD8+, or CD8+CD57+ T cells (not recorded which) from PBMCs. The CDR3 coding sequence is TGTGCCTGGAGTCTCAGACTAGAAAGCAATGAGCAGTTCTTC. Amino acid sequence: CAWSLRLESNEQFF.